Below, 28 T cell receptor beta chains from the same sample are listed, as sequenced in a study of early T cells in non-severe SARS-CoV-2 infection. TCRdb reprocessed the 5' RACE reads via MiXCR and lists one record per CDR3 protein. The sample yields more than 85,000 distinct CDR3 sequences, around a sixth seen once. Material: whole blood. The receptor set was obtained from an adult who was a healthcare worker with PCR-confirmed SARS-CoV-2 infection or an uninfected control (not recorded which).

This clonotype was found many times. The V and J genes are TRBV27 and TRBJ2-2; D uncertain. Germline assignment: CDR1 MNHEY and CDR2 SMNVEV (reference sequence). The CDR3 has 14 amino acids. V was shortened by 7 bases and J by 4 bases, with 13 bases between the two germline ends. The DNA of the CDR3 is TGTGCCAGCACGCGAAGGAGAGGCACCGGGGAGCTGTTTTTT. Protein product: CASTRRRGTGELFF.

The chain links TRBV20-1 to TRBJ2-7; either TRBD1 or TRBD2 may fit D (5 bases each). V shed 6 bases and J shed 0 bases, with 15 bases lying between them. Germline-derived CDR1 and CDR2 are DFQATT and SNEGSKA (reference sequence). The length of the CDR3 is 14 residues. The CDR3 DNA is TGCAGTGCCTCCGGGACGAGACGCTCCTACGAGCAGTACTTC. It yields the protein CSASGTRRSYEQYF.

At least ten counts were recorded for this clonotype. This CDR3 is CASSLRAGVSYNEQFF. The CDR3 nucleotides are TGTGCCAGCAGTCTAAGAGCGGGGGTCTCCTACAATGAGCAGTTCTTC. The chain is built from TRBV7-9 and TRBJ2-1, with 8 bases identical to TRBD2. This CDR3 comprises 16 residues. With 6 bases clipped from V and 0 bases from J, the junction kept 7 bases outside the gene matches. Germline V gene lookup returns CDR1 SEHNR and CDR2 FQNEAQ (reference sequence).

V usage is TRBV3-1 and J usage is TRBJ2-1; D may be TRBD1 (6 bases). This CDR3 is 18 amino acids long. Germline CDR1 and CDR2: LGHDT and YNNKEL (reference sequence). Trimming took 4 bases from V and 8 from J, leaving 27 bases between them. As DNA, the CDR3 is TGTGCCAGCAGCCCTACCTCGGGAATACAGGGTTCGGGGCATGAGCAGTTCTTC. This codes for CASSPTSGIQGSGHEQFF.

This clonotype was observed a handful of times. The chain links TRBV10-3 to TRBJ1-1; D is undetermined. The germline gives CDR1 ENHRY, CDR2 SYGVKD. Trimming stripped 2 bases from V and 1 base from J, with 5 bases between. CDR3 length equals 13 residues. The CDR3: CAISEAENTEAFF. The CDR3 nucleotides read TGTGCCATCAGTGAGGCCGAGAACACTGAAGCTTTCTTT.

This clonotype occurred many times. The V gene is TRBV7-2, the J gene TRBJ2-2; D is perhaps TRBD2 (6 bases). CDR1 and CDR2 (germline): SGHTA, FQGNSA. Trimming pared 0 bases from V and 2 bases from J, leaving 7 bases between. The CDR3 covers 15 residues. The CDR3 DNA reads TGTGCCAGCAGCTTAGCGGGGGGAAACACCGGGGAGCTGTTTTTT. Protein product: CASSLAGGNTGELFF. The full variable domain, completed using reference TRBV7-2 and TRBJ2-2, is GAGVSQSPSNKVTEKGKDVELRCDPISGHTALYWYRQSLGQGLEFLIYFQGNSAPDKSGLPSDRFSAERTGGSVSTLTIQRTQQEDSAVYLCASSLAGGNTGELFFGEGSRLTVL.

In DNA, the CDR3 is TGTGCCAGCAGTTTAAGCGTCGGACCGTCTAATGAAAAACTGTTTTTT. Residues: CASSLSVGPSNEKLFF. The J gene is TRBJ1-4, the V gene TRBV27; no reliable D call. The V end was cut by 2 bases, the J end by 3 bases, with 13 bases between. The germline V gene has CDR1 MNHEY and CDR2 SMNVEV (reference sequence). The CDR3 contains 16 residues.

V and J are TRBV19 and TRBJ1-5, with D maybe TRBD1 (5 bases). The V and J ends lost 7 bases and 4 bases respectively, with 8 bases between them. This CDR3 comprises 12 residues. Germline CDR1 LNHDA, CDR2 SQIVND (reference sequence). As DNA, the CDR3 is TGTGCCAGTACGTGGGGGAATCAGCCCCAGCATTTT. It translates to CASTWGNQPQHF. Filled out from reference TRBV19 and TRBJ1-5, the complete variable domain reads DGGITQSPKYLFRKEGQNVTLSCEQNLNHDAMYWYRQDPGQGLRLIYYSQIVNDFQKGDIAEGYSVSREKKESFPLTVTSAQKNPTAFYLCASTWGNQPQHFGDGTRLSIL.

This clonotype has just a few counts. The genes are TRBV12-3 or TRBV12-4 and TRBJ2-3, with 9 bases that match TRBD1. V was pared by 4 bases and J by 8 bases, with 16 bases of the junction left unmatched. The CDR3 totals 17 residues. In DNA, the CDR3 is TGTGCCAGCAGTTATGCGACCGTGACAGGGGGGGGCGGTACGCAGTATTTT. Its protein is CASSYATVTGGGGTQYF.

This clonotype occurred a few times. This chain uses TRBV3-1 with TRBJ2-7, with D possibly TRBD2 on 5 matching bases. Trimming cost V 0 bases and J 2 bases, with 11 bases left between them. This CDR3 spans 15 amino acids. Germline V gene data show CDR1 as LGHDT and CDR2 as YNNKEL (reference sequence). CDR3 amino acids: CASSQDFEGTYEQYF. DNA for the CDR3: TGTGCCAGCAGCCAAGATTTTGAGGGAACCTACGAGCAGTACTTC.

The chain combines TRBV7-8 with TRBJ1-5, with a weak D call TRBD1 (5 bases). Trimming left V 5 bases short and J 7 bases short, with 12 bases between. Per the germline V gene, CDR1 is SGHVS and CDR2 is FQNEAQ. The CDR3 covers 13 residues. The CDR3: CASSPGGAQPQHF. The CDR3 nucleotides are TGTGCCAGCAGCCCCGGCGGGGCCCAGCCCCAGCATTTT.

The rearrangement joins TRBV18 to TRBJ1-1, with a possible D match to TRBD1 (6 bases). CDR1 and CDR2 (germline): KGHSH, LQKENI. Trimming pared 8 bases from V and 1 base from J, leaving 14 bases between. The length of the CDR3 is 14 residues. CDR3 bases: TGTGCCAGCACCCCGTCAGGGGCGAACACTGAAGCTTTCTTT. This translates into CASTPSGANTEAFF.

This clonotype was detected only a few times. The rearrangement uses TRBV5-1 and TRBJ1-4; a possible D gene is TRBD1 (6 bases). V was pared by 4 bases and J by 8 bases, with 21 bases between. The CDR3 is made up of 16 amino acids. CDR1 is SGHRS, CDR2 YFSETQ, per germline. The CDR3 sequence is CASSVTGFSAEEKLFF. The DNA for the CDR3 is TGCGCCAGCAGCGTTACAGGGTTCTCGGCGGAAGAAAAACTGTTTTTT. The entire variable domain, with the rest obtained from reference TRBV5-1 and TRBJ1-4, is as follows: KAGVTQTPRYLIKTRGQQVTLSCSPISGHRSVSWYQQTPGQGLQFLFEYFSETQRNKGNFPGRFSGRQFSNSRSEMNVSTLELGDSALYLCASSVTGFSAEEKLFFGSGTQLSVL.

V is TRBV27 and J is TRBJ2-1, with D unclear. The CDR3 is 13 amino acids. V lost 3 bases to trimming and J lost 10 bases, with 13 bases between them. Germline V gene data show CDR1 as MNHEY and CDR2 as SMNVEV (reference sequence). CDR3 loop: CASSFAHIREQFF. The CDR3 DNA sequence: TGTGCCAGCAGTTTTGCGCATATACGGGAGCAGTTCTTC.

Here the CDR3 reads CAISESGVVRETQYF. CDR3 coding DNA: TGTGCCATCAGTGAGTCTGGTGTCGTTAGGGAGACCCAGTACTTC. The chain has TRBV10-3 and TRBJ2-5; D uncertain. V lost 0 bases, J lost 5 bases, and 13 bases lay in between. The CDR3 is 15 residues long. Germline CDR1 and CDR2: ENHRY and SYGVKD.

The chain recombines TRBV28 with TRBJ1-1; the match to TRBD1 covers 7 bases. The CDR3 spans 15 residues. Trimming took 4 bases from V and 2 from J; bases not matched to a gene: 7. Per germline, CDR1 MDHEN and CDR2 SYDVKM. Written as DNA, the CDR3 is TGTGCCAGCAGTTCCATCGACAGGGTTAACACTGAAGCTTTCTTT. Amino acids: CASSSIDRVNTEAFF.

This clonotype is a singleton in its sample. The genes are TRBV19 and TRBJ2-1; D ambiguous. V lost 1 base, J lost 6 bases, and 10 bases lay in between. Germline CDR1 LNHDA, CDR2 SQIVND (reference sequence). The CDR3 covers 14 residues. The CDR3 here is CASSIGPNSNEQFF. The CDR3 nucleotides read TGTGCCAGTAGTATAGGCCCCAACAGCAATGAGCAGTTCTTC.

The chain couples TRBV10-3 to TRBJ2-4; 9 bases match TRBD2. The CDR3 extends over 15 amino acids. Germline trimming cut 10 bases from V and 8 bases from J; bases unmatched to any gene: 15. Per the germline V gene, CDR1 is ENHRY and CDR2 is SYGVKD. The CDR3 reads CATSTSGQLLDIQYF. For the CDR3, the DNA is TGTGCCACCTCGACTAGCGGACAGCTTTTAGACATTCAGTACTTC.

The V call is TRBV7-9, the J call TRBJ2-5, with D perhaps matching TRBD1 (6 bases). The ends were cut back, 1 base at V and 6 bases at J, with 18 bases in the middle. Per germline, CDR1 SEHNR and CDR2 FQNEAQ (reference sequence). This CDR3 is built from 16 residues. The CDR3 sequence is CASSLEGGESGKTQYF. The CDR3 region has the DNA TGTGCCAGCAGCTTAGAAGGGGGAGAGTCGGGGAAGACCCAGTACTTC.

The V and J genes are TRBV10-3 and TRBJ1-1; D gene unclear. The CDR3 is made up of 13 amino acids. Germline V CDR1 and CDR2: ENHRY, SYGVKD. V dropped 3 bases and J dropped 5 bases, with 10 bases sitting between them. As DNA, the CDR3 is TGTGCCATCAGTGACTTACCTGGGACTGAAGCTTTCTTT. Its protein is CAISDLPGTEAFF.

The CDR3 DNA sequence: TGTGCCAGCAGCTTTCAGGGTAGCACCGGGGAGCTGTTTTTT. The encoded protein is CASSFQGSTGELFF. The chain combines TRBV5-4 with TRBJ2-2; possibly TRBD1 for D (5 bases). This CDR3 is built from 14 residues. Germline V gene lookup returns CDR1 SGHNT and CDR2 YYREEE (reference sequence). V was pared by 2 bases and J by 4 bases, with 9 bases between.

This clonotype was counted at least ten times. The genes are TRBV28 and TRBJ2-7, with 8 positions matching TRBD2. This CDR3 has 15 residues. Germline trimming cut 5 bases from V and 9 bases from J; bases unmatched to any gene: 15. Germline-derived CDR1 and CDR2 are MDHEN and SYDVKM. The CDR3 is CASSPKWGLVFGQYF. The CDR3 bases are TGTGCCAGCAGTCCCAAGTGGGGACTAGTTTTCGGGCAGTACTTC.

This rearrangement joins TRBV29-1 to TRBJ1-2, with D unclear. With 1 base removed from V and 0 bases from J, the gap between germline ends came to 12 bases. CDR3 length equals 15 residues. Germline CDR1 reads SQVTM; CDR2 reads ANQGSEA. CDR3 nucleotide sequence: TGCAGCGTTGAAGCCCACCAAGATCCTAACTATGGCTACACCTTC. Its translation: CSVEAHQDPNYGYTF. The variable domain in full, completed from reference TRBV29-1 and TRBJ1-2, reads SAVISQKPSRDICQRGTSLTIQCQVDSQVTMMFWYRQQPGQSLTLIATANQGSEATYESGFVIDKFPISRPNLTFSTLTVSNMSPEDSSIYLCSVEAHQDPNYGYTFGSGTRLTVV.

The V call is TRBV4-3, the J call TRBJ1-1, with 8 nucleotides matching TRBD1. With V trimmed by 1 base and J by 3 bases, 4 bases remained unmatched. The CDR3 has 15 residues. The germline CDR1 and CDR2 sequences are LGHNA and YSLEER. This CDR3 reads CASSQGQGSDTEAFF. The CDR3 region has the DNA TGCGCCAGCAGCCAAGGACAGGGGTCGGACACTGAAGCTTTCTTT.

This clonotype occurred a few times. The chain recombines TRBV7-6 with TRBJ2-1; 8 bases line up with TRBD2. Unmatched junction bases numbered 8, after V lost 7 bases and J lost 3 bases. This CDR3 region has 15 residues. CDR1 and CDR2 (germline): SGHVS, FNYEAQ. The CDR3: CASTPGGGGYNEQFF. DNA of the CDR3: TGTGCCAGCACCCCGGGGGGGGGCGGCTACAATGAGCAGTTCTTC.

The genes are TRBV5-1 and TRBJ2-2; possibly TRBD1 for D (5 bases). The germline CDR1 and CDR2 sequences are SGHRS and YFSETQ. The CDR3 runs 13 residues. Trimming left V 4 bases short and J 7 bases short, with 11 bases between. The CDR3 DNA follows: TGCGCCAGCAGCAGCAGGGTGGACGGGGAGCTGTTTTTT. Its protein product is CASSSRVDGELFF.

J is TRBJ2-6 and V is TRBV5-1, with 7 bases that match TRBD2. The CDR3 is made up of 17 amino acids. With V trimmed by 0 bases and J by 0 bases, 3 bases remained unmatched. From germline, CDR1 is SGHRS and CDR2 YFSETQ. CDR3 protein: CASSLGLAVSGANVLTF. The CDR3 DNA follows: TGCGCCAGCAGCTTGGGCCTAGCGGTCTCTGGGGCCAACGTCCTGACTTTC.

The chain combines TRBV10-3 with TRBJ2-5; D possibly corresponds to TRBD2 (6 bases). The germline V gene encodes CDR1 ENHRY and CDR2 SYGVKD. The CDR3 length is 13 residues. Between the trimmed V and J ends, which lost 8 bases and 0 bases, there was a span of 10 bases. The CDR3: CAIAPGDQETQYF. CDR3 DNA sequence: TGTGCCATCGCTCCGGGAGACCAAGAGACCCAGTACTTC.